The TCR beta chain under discussion was sequenced for a study of OX40 agonist ivuxolimab in advanced cancers. Overall study context: Patients treated during dose escalation were battling hepatocellular carcinoma, melanoma, renal cell or head and neck cancer. Findings and limits, study-wide: Compared with CD4+, CD8+ T cells on average had more expanded clones. The study observed clonal expansion of CD4+ and CD8+ blood T cells by week 6 at 0.1 to 3.0 mg/kg.

Notes on this clone: Its specificity is not known.

Sequencing was performed with immunoSEQ multiplex PCR; in TCRdb, only in-frame clones are kept and a portion is missing. Among about 45,000 clones listed, about 90% were seen once. The germline CDR1 and CDR2 sequences are MDHEN and SYDVKM. The CDR3 extends over 12 amino acids. V was cut by 6 bases and J by 4 bases, with 7 bases left in between. Sequencing used CD4+ or CD8+ T cells sorted from blood, obtained in a trial of the OX40 agonist ivuxolimab. V is TRBV28 and J is TRBJ1-3, with D unresolved. The receptor's source is an adult with an advanced solid tumor such as melanoma, head and neck, liver or kidney cancer. CDR3 in amino acids: CASSPTGNTIYF. The CDR3 DNA reads as TGTGCCAGCAGCCCCACGGGAAACACCATATATTTT.